The 29 T cell receptor beta chains below were found in one sample sequenced in a study of early T cells in non-severe SARS-CoV-2 infection. TCRdb re-analysed the 5' RACE reads in MiXCR, keeping a single row per CDR3 protein. The sample comprises 40,000 to 45,000 distinct CDR3 sequences, 6% to 7% of which are singletons, and more than 20% rests with the top ten. This material consisted of whole blood, taken at baseline. The receptors originated from an adult who was a healthcare worker with PCR-confirmed SARS-CoV-2 infection or an uninfected control (not recorded which).

This clonotype was seen a few times. The V call is TRBV10-3, the J call TRBJ1-1; 9 positions match TRBD1. The CDR3 is 14 amino acids. V lost 9 bases, J lost 2 bases, and 7 bases stayed unmatched. Germline CDR1 and CDR2: ENHRY and SYGVKD. CDR3 coding DNA: TGTGCCATTGCTACGGGACAGGGAAACACTGAAGCTTTCTTT. Translation: CAIATGQGNTEAFF.

This clonotype turned up a few times. The V call is TRBV11-2, the J call TRBJ2-2, with no clear D. The germline V and J ends were trimmed by 6 bases and 4 bases, with 3 bases remaining between them. The CDR3 contains 11 residues. Looked up from germline, CDR1 is SGHAT and CDR2 is FQNNGV. The CDR3 DNA reads TGTGCCAGCAGAACCACCGGGGAGCTGTTTTTT. Its protein is CASRTTGELFF.

This clonotype was counted between two and nine times. The rearrangement links TRBV7-3 to TRBJ2-1, with 10 bases lining up with TRBD1. The CDR3 extends over 15 amino acids. Germline loops: CDR1 SGHTA, CDR2 FQGTGA. Trimming at V came to 5 bases and at J to 3 bases, leaving 4 bases not matched to a gene. The CDR3 DNA is TGTGCCAGCAGCCCCGACAGGGGGCACTACAATGAGCAGTTCTTC. Protein sequence: CASSPDRGHYNEQFF.

This clonotype was detected ten times or more. This chain links TRBV12-3 or TRBV12-4 with TRBJ2-7, with TRBD2 identical over 13 bases. This CDR3 spans 15 amino acids. V lost 5 bases, J lost 0 bases, and 1 base stayed unmatched. The DNA for the CDR3 is TGTGCCAGCAGTCGACTAGCGGGGGGCTCCTACGAGCAGTACTTC. It yields the protein CASSRLAGGSYEQYF.

This clonotype was found many times. V is TRBV14 and J is TRBJ2-3, with 7 bases matching TRBD2. Germline trimming cut 0 bases from V and 2 bases from J; bases unmatched to any gene: 5. Per germline, CDR1 SGHDN and CDR2 FVKESK. The CDR3 totals 16 residues. The CDR3 DNA is TGTGCCAGCAGCCAAGATATCAGCGGGGACACAGATACGCAGTATTTT. Protein: CASSQDISGDTDTQYF.

This clonotype was observed a handful of times. This chain uses TRBV11-2 with TRBJ2-5; TRBD2 might be the D (6 bases). The CDR3 spans 14 residues. V lost 3 bases and J lost 5, with 13 bases in between. Germline loops: CDR1 SGHAT, CDR2 FQNNGV. The CDR3 loop reads CASSLGGPRETQYF. CDR3 nucleotides: TGTGCCAGCAGCTTGGGGGGACCAAGGGAGACCCAGTACTTC.

This clonotype was counted a few times. The V gene is TRBV6-5, the J gene TRBJ2-2, with D hard to call. CDR1 is MNHEY and CDR2 is SVGAGI in the germline V gene. V was clipped by 5 bases and J by 1 base, with 11 bases between them. This CDR3 has 15 amino acids. In nucleotides, the CDR3 is TGTGCCAGCAGTCCCCGACGGCAGAACACCGGGGAGCTGTTTTTT. Protein: CASSPRRQNTGELFF.

The gene calls are TRBV20-1 and TRBJ2-3; tentatively, D is TRBD1 (6 bases). The CDR3 contains 16 residues. Trimming pared 0 bases from V and 3 bases from J, leaving 16 bases between. Germline V gives CDR1 DFQATT, CDR2 SNEGSKA (reference sequence). The CDR3 spells CSARDPLGAKTDTQYF. DNA for the CDR3: TGCAGTGCTAGAGATCCTCTGGGGGCGAAGACAGATACGCAGTATTTT.

The chain's CDR3 is CSASRGAGGSGELFF. The CDR3 region has the DNA TGCAGTGCTAGTAGGGGGGCGGGAGGTTCCGGGGAGCTGTTTTTT. V is TRBV20-1 and J is TRBJ2-2; 8 positions agree with TRBD2. The V and J ends lost 3 bases and 6 bases, in that order; junction bases with no gene match: 9. Germline CDR1 and CDR2: DFQATT and SNEGSKA (reference sequence). This CDR3 is built from 15 residues.

This clonotype has at least ten counts. The genes are TRBV7-6 and TRBJ2-2; the match to TRBD1 covers 7 bases. Germline CDR1 and CDR2: SGHVS and FNYEAQ. The J segment lost 3 bases and the V segment lost 3 bases, leaving 7 bases of the junction unmatched. The CDR3 covers 16 residues. The CDR3 bases are TGTGCCAGCAGCTTCTCCGGGACAGACTACACCGGGGAGCTGTTTTTT. Its translation is CASSFSGTDYTGELFF. Together with reference TRBV7-6 and TRBJ2-2, the CDR3 gives the full variable domain: GAGVSQSPRYKVTKRGQDVALRCDPISGHVSLYWYRQALGQGPEFLTYFNYEAQQDKSGLPNDRFSAERPEGSISTLTIQRTEQRDSAMYRCASSFSGTDYTGELFFGEGSRLTVL.

This clonotype was counted between two and nine times. The CDR3 loop reads CATSRGKRNEQFF. In nucleotides, the CDR3 is TGTGCCACCAGCAGGGGGAAGCGGAATGAGCAGTTCTTC. The chain couples TRBV15 to TRBJ2-1; TRBD2 might be the D (5 bases). Germline-derived CDR1 and CDR2 are LNHNV and YYDKDF (reference sequence). V lost 3 bases, J lost 7 bases, and 10 bases lay in between. This CDR3 contains 13 residues.

This clonotype was picked up many times. The junction departs from germline at one end; a sequencing error may be responsible. The rearrangement uses TRBV7-7 and TRBJ1-5, with D hard to call. Germline V gene sequence: CDR1 SSHAT, CDR2 FNYEAQ (reference sequence). The CDR3 spans 13 residues. The CDR3 DNA is TGTGCTAGCAGCTTGAGCGAAAATCAGCCCCAGCATTTT. Its protein product is CASSLSENQPQHF.

The chain is built from TRBV20-1 and TRBJ2-1, with D possibly TRBD2 on 6 matching bases. V lost 3 bases to trimming and J lost 1 base, with 10 bases between them. CDR1 is DFQATT and CDR2 is SNEGSKA in the germline V gene (reference sequence). The CDR3 has 14 residues. The CDR3: CSARSGLSYNEQFF. As DNA, the CDR3 is TGCAGTGCTAGGAGCGGGTTGTCCTACAATGAGCAGTTCTTC.

This rearrangement joins TRBV3-1 to TRBJ1-1; 7 bases align to TRBD1. The V gene end was trimmed by 4 bases and the J gene end by 0 bases; junction bases not matched to a gene: 8. There are 16 residues in the CDR3. The germline CDR1 and CDR2 sequences are LGHDT and YNNKEL (reference sequence). The CDR3 bases are TGTGCCAGCAGCCCCCAATTGGGACAGTTGAACACTGAAGCTTTCTTT. Translating it yields CASSPQLGQLNTEAFF. The full variable domain, its missing parts supplied by reference TRBV3-1 and TRBJ1-1, is DTAVSQTPKYLVTQMGNDKSIKCEQNLGHDTMYWYKQDSKKFLKIMFSYNNKELIINETVPNRFSPKSPDKAHLNLHINSLELGDSAVYFCASSPQLGQLNTEAFFGQGTRLTVV.

The rearrangement links TRBV6-1 to TRBJ2-2; no reliable D call. The CDR3 extends over 13 amino acids. Trimming stripped 4 bases from V and 8 bases from J, with 11 bases between. CDR1 and CDR2 (germline): MNHNS, SASEGT. As DNA, the CDR3 is TGTGCCAGCAGTGTCTCGACCGAGGGGGAGCTGTTTTTT. Amino acids: CASSVSTEGELFF.

This clonotype has only a few counts. The chain employs TRBV12-3 or TRBV12-4 and TRBJ2-5, with 7 nucleotides matching TRBD2. V dropped 3 bases and J dropped 5; count of bases not matched to a gene: 9. The CDR3 loop spans 15 amino acids. CDR3 protein: CASSLLAALGETQYF. CDR3 DNA: TGTGCCAGCAGTTTGCTAGCGGCCCTGGGGGAGACCCAGTACTTC.

The V and J genes are TRBV7-9 and TRBJ2-5; 10 bases fit TRBD2. The V segment lost 2 bases and the J segment 2 bases; nucleotides outside the gene matches: 2. Germline V gene sequence: CDR1 SEHNR, CDR2 FQNEAQ (reference sequence). This CDR3 spans 15 amino acids. The CDR3 here is CASSLPSGGQETQYF. DNA for the CDR3: TGTGCCAGCAGCTTACCTAGCGGGGGACAAGAGACCCAGTACTTC.

This clonotype was observed at least ten times. J is TRBJ2-3 and V is TRBV20-1, with D tentatively TRBD2 (5 bases). Trimming left V 6 bases short and J 4 bases short, with 11 bases between. This CDR3 is 12 amino acids long. Germline V lookup: CDR1 DFQATT, CDR2 SNEGSKA (reference sequence). The CDR3 coding sequence is TGCAGTGCGGAGAGAGCGGCAGATACGCAGTATTTT. Translation gives CSAERAADTQYF.

This clonotype was detected only a few times. The chain is built from TRBV20-1 and TRBJ1-1, with D hard to call. The germline V and J ends were trimmed by 1 base and 1 base, with 13 bases remaining between them. This CDR3 is built from 15 residues. Germline V lookup: CDR1 DFQATT, CDR2 SNEGSKA (reference sequence). CDR3 sequence reads: CSARASLSWNTEAFF. As DNA, the CDR3 is TGCAGTGCTAGAGCTAGCTTGAGTTGGAACACTGAAGCTTTCTTT.

Ten or more counts support this clonotype. CDR3 in amino acids: CSAPGGGLGNSPLHF. The CDR3 region has the DNA TGCAGTGCTCCCGGGGGAGGGTTGGGTAATTCACCCCTCCACTTT. The V call is TRBV20-1, the J call TRBJ1-6; TRBD1 is a possible D gene (5 bases). The germline gives CDR1 DFQATT, CDR2 SNEGSKA (reference sequence). There are 15 residues in the CDR3. V lost 5 bases, J lost 6 bases, and 17 bases lay in between.

The chain joins TRBV7-2 to TRBJ2-3, with D perhaps matching TRBD2 (6 bases). The ends were cut back, 5 bases at V and 5 bases at J, with 20 bases in the middle. Looked up from germline, CDR1 is SGHTA and CDR2 is FQGNSA. This CDR3 has 16 residues. CDR3 protein: CASSPTSRSGGDTQYF. In nucleotides, the CDR3 is TGTGCCAGCAGCCCAACTAGCCGTTCTGGGGGAGATACGCAGTATTTT.

In its sample, this clonotype was seen a few times. The chain employs TRBV20-1 and TRBJ2-5; D remains ambiguous. The length of the CDR3 is 13 residues. V lost 1 base and J lost 2, with 8 bases in between. Germline V CDR1 and CDR2: DFQATT, SNEGSKA (reference sequence). The CDR3, as DNA: TGCAGTGCTAGAGTGCCAGGACAAGAGACCCAGTACTTC. This codes for CSARVPGQETQYF.

This clonotype has more than one count but fewer than ten. CDR3 coding DNA: TGCGCCAGCAGCTGGAATGGAAACACCATATATTTT. It encodes CASSWNGNTIYF. The chain joins TRBV10-2 to TRBJ1-3, with unresolved D. This CDR3 is 12 amino acids long. Germline V lookup: CDR1 WSHSY, CDR2 SAAADI. The V gene lost 6 bases and the J gene lost 3 bases, with 6 bases spanning the gap.

The sample holds many counts of this clonotype. This rearrangement joins TRBV7-2 to TRBJ2-1; 7 nucleotides align to TRBD2. With 5 bases clipped from V and 6 bases from J, the junction kept 4 bases outside the gene matches. Germline V CDR1 and CDR2: SGHTA, FQGNSA. The CDR3 runs 13 residues. In nucleotides, the CDR3 is TGTGCCAGCAGCCCGCGGGAGCCCAATGAGCAGTTCTTC. It codes for CASSPREPNEQFF.

The CDR3 reads CAWSVPGRGVVADTQYF. The CDR3 DNA reads as TGTGCCTGGAGTGTGCCCGGGAGAGGGGTAGTTGCAGATACGCAGTATTTT. This chain uses TRBV30 with TRBJ2-3; D is possibly TRBD2 (6 bases). The CDR3 extends over 17 amino acids. Germline V gene lookup returns CDR1 GTSNPN and CDR2 SVGIG (reference sequence). Trimming cost V 0 bases and J 4 bases, with 20 bases left between them.

This clonotype was counted ten times or more. The chain carries TRBV11-2 and TRBJ2-7; D uncertain. V was cut by 0 bases and J by 6 bases, with 9 bases left in between. This CDR3 has 13 residues. Germline V lookup: CDR1 SGHAT, CDR2 FQNNGV. As DNA, the CDR3 is TGTGCCAGCAGCTTAGAATGGGGTAGCGAGCAGTACTTC. Its translation: CASSLEWGSEQYF.

The rearrangement uses TRBV7-2 and TRBJ1-2; a possible D gene is TRBD1 (6 bases). CDR3 size: 13 residues. Germline V lookup: CDR1 SGHTA, CDR2 FQGNSA. Trimming removed 4 bases from V and 8 bases from J, with 14 bases in between. CDR3 coding DNA: TGTGCCAGCAGCTCCTACACAGGGAGCGGCTACACCTTC. As protein: CASSSYTGSGYTF.

This clonotype was seen at least ten times. This chain connects TRBV30 to TRBJ1-1; TRBD1 is a possible D gene (5 bases). Per the germline V gene, CDR1 is GTSNPN and CDR2 is SVGIG (reference sequence). This CDR3 is built from 11 residues. The CDR3 here is CAGTGNTEAFF. In nucleotides, the CDR3 is TGTGCAGGGACCGGGAACACTGAAGCTTTCTTT.

This clonotype was recorded at least ten times. The chain links TRBV5-1 to TRBJ2-5, with D hard to call. CDR3 size: 14 residues. V lost 3 bases and J lost 7, with 16 bases in between. Looked up from germline, CDR1 is SGHRS and CDR2 is YFSETQ. The DNA for the CDR3 is TGCGCCAGCAGCTCGGCTACGAGGATAGGGACCCAGTACTTC. It specifies CASSSATRIGTQYF.